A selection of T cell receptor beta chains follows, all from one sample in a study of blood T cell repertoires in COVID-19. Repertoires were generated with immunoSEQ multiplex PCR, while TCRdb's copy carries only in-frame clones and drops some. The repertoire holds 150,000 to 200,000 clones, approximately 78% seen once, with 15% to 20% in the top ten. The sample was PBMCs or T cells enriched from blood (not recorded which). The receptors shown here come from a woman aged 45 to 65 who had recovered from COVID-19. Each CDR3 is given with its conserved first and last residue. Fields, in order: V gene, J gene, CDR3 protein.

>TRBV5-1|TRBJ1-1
CASAFGAGGTNTEAFF
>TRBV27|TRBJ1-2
CASSLATTGVRGYTF
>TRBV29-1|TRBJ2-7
CSVVPGQGTYEQYF
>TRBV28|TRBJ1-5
CASRKPSGTGGRSRAQHF
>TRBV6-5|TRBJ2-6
CASWGGSGANVLTF
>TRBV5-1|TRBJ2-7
CASSYISGDSYEQYF
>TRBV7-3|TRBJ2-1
CASSLRGGLEAYNEQFF
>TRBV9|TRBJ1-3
CASSRTGVLLSGNTIYF
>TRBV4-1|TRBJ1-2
CASSQDGSIDYGYTF
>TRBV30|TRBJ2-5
CAWSVTGSGVGETQYF
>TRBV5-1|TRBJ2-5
CASSSVGSLGGETQYF
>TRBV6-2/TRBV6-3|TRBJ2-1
CASSYDAGAWNEQFF
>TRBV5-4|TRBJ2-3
CASSLAGTSTDTQYF
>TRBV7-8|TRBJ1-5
CASSLGGRGQPQHF
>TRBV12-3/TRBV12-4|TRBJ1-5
CASTTGTSQPQHF
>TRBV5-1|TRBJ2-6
CASGPQGSGANVLTF
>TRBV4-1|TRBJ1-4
CASSEVYATNEKLFF
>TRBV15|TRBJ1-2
CATSSDGGRSGYTF
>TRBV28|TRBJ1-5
CASSLGISNQPQHF
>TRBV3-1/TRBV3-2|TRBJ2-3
CASSHTPGLAGGLGTQYF
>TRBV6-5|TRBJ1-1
CASIEVPNTEAFF
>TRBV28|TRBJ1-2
CASSLWGGNYGYTF
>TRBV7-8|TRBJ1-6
CASSFVENNSPLHF